Sequencing of this T cell receptor beta chain was carried out in a study of patients and donors after allogeneic stem cell transplantation. A single record per CDR3 protein comes from TCRdb applying MiXCR to the RT-PCR reads. Altogether approximately 250,000 distinct CDR3 sequences are present, 13% to 15% being singletons, with the ten largest covering around a tenth. This clonotype was found a few times. What was sequenced was blood, either unsorted or a sorted T cell fraction (not recorded which). The sequence came from a human donor who was either an allogeneic HSCT recipient or a stem cell or donor lymphocyte infusion donor (not recorded which). It is not recorded whose cells these are; they may come from a transplant donor.

DNA for the CDR3: TGTGCCATCGGGAGCGGGGGCACCGGGGAGCTGTTTTTT. Its protein is CAIGSGGTGELFF. This rearrangement joins TRBV10-3 to TRBJ2-2; TRBD2 matches 8 bases. This CDR3 has 13 residues. Germline CDR1 and CDR2: ENHRY and SYGVKD. Losses at the gene ends were 8 bases for V and 4 bases for J; bases not matched to a gene: 3.